The next 22 T cell receptor beta chains were all read from a single sample in a study of shared clonotypes between healthy human individuals. Sequencing used immunoSEQ multiplex PCR; TCRdb keeps in-frame clones, though not all of them. The table lists 1,400,000 or so clones, around 98.5% of them singletons. What was sequenced was naive CD4+ T cells sorted from blood. The subset denotes: CD45RA+ positively selected. The origin of the receptors is a man aged 30 to 45 in good health.

The gene calls are TRBV12-5 and TRBJ2-1; TRBD2 matches 7 bases. V lost 4 bases to trimming and J lost 6 bases; unmatched junction nucleotides: 9. CDR1 LGHNT and CDR2 FRNRAP come from the germline V gene. The CDR3 is 15 amino acids. The CDR3 DNA reads as TGTGCTAGTGGTTCTCTAGCGGCCAGCGTCAATGAGCAGTTCTTC. Amino acids: CASGSLAASVNEQFF.

The genes are TRBV28 and TRBJ2-3; 8 bases are a match to TRBD1. Unmatched junction bases numbered 2, after V lost 0 bases and J lost 0 bases. Germline CDR1 and CDR2: MDHEN and SYDVKM. This CDR3 comprises 16 residues. The CDR3 loop reads CASSLWGQESTDTQYF. CDR3 coding DNA: TGTGCCAGCAGTTTATGGGGACAGGAGAGCACAGATACGCAGTATTTT.

To note about this clone: Other DNA sequences of this sample code for an identical CDR3. This chain joins TRBV7-9 and TRBJ2-5; unclear D gene. This CDR3 is 14 amino acids long. Germline V CDR1 and CDR2: SEHNR, FQNEAQ (reference sequence). Trimming removed 5 bases from V and 0 bases from J, with 10 bases in between. In nucleotides, the CDR3 is TGTGCCAGCAGCCCCGGAGAGTACCAAGAGACCCAGTACTTC. Amino acid sequence: CASSPGEYQETQYF.

The V call is TRBV5-4, the J call TRBJ1-5, with D possibly TRBD1 on 6 matching bases. This CDR3 is 13 amino acids long. V lost 0 bases and J 7 bases, leaving 8 bases between the germline ends. Germline V lookup: CDR1 SGHNT, CDR2 YYREEE (reference sequence). CDR3: CASSLEGGQPQHF. CDR3 nucleotides: TGTGCCAGCAGCTTGGAGGGGGGGCAGCCCCAGCATTTT.

The rearrangement joins TRBV5-5 to TRBJ1-2, with a tentative D call TRBD1 (6 bases). This CDR3 contains 14 residues. The germline gives CDR1 SGHKS, CDR2 YYEKEE (reference sequence). Trimming stripped 1 base from V and 3 bases from J, with 10 bases between. This chain's CDR3 is CASSLLGQHYGYTF. In DNA, the CDR3 is TGTGCCAGCAGCTTGTTAGGACAGCACTATGGCTACACCTTC.

The chain carries TRBV28 and TRBJ2-7; weak D call: TRBD2 (5 bases). The CDR3 has 12 amino acids. V gave up 7 bases and J gave up 2 bases, with 9 bases separating them. Looked up from germline, CDR1 is MDHEN and CDR2 is SYDVKM. CDR3 region: CASTATTYEQYF. As DNA, the CDR3 is TGTGCCAGCACAGCGACTACCTACGAGCAGTACTTC.

The chain carries TRBV5-1 and TRBJ2-7, with TRBD2 identical over 10 bases. This CDR3 region has 15 residues. The trim removed 4 bases at V and 1 base at J, leaving 5 bases unmatched. Germline values: CDR1 SGHRS, CDR2 YFSETQ. CDR3 sequence: CASSGGTSVSYEQYF. The CDR3 DNA reads TGCGCCAGCAGCGGAGGGACTAGCGTGTCCTACGAGCAGTACTTC.

V gene TRBV15 combines with J gene TRBJ2-1; 8 bases match TRBD2. Germline assignment: CDR1 LNHNV and CDR2 YYDKDF (reference sequence). Trimming cost V 6 bases and J 0 bases; bases outside gene matches: 7. The CDR3 is 16 residues long. CDR3: CATRPGGGSSYNEQFF. CDR3 bases: TGTGCCACCAGGCCCGGCGGGGGGAGCTCCTACAATGAGCAGTTCTTC.

The chain combines TRBV2 with TRBJ1-5; 12 nucleotides match TRBD1. Trimming cost V 4 bases and J 7 bases; bases outside gene matches: 8. Per the germline V gene, CDR1 is SNHLY and CDR2 is FYNNEI. The CDR3 loop spans 16 amino acids. CDR3 in DNA: TGTGCCAGCAGTGGGCACGGGACAGGGGGCTTACAGCCCCAGCATTTT. Translating gives CASSGHGTGGLQPQHF.

The rearrangement joins TRBV25-1 to TRBJ1-2; maybe TRBD1 (6 bases). Trimming cost V 6 bases and J 2 bases, with 10 bases left between them. This CDR3 is built from 13 residues. Germline loops: CDR1 MGHDK, CDR2 SYGVNS. CDR3 bases: TGTGCCAGCAGCCGTACAGGGAACTATGGCTACACCTTC. Its protein product is CASSRTGNYGYTF.

The J gene is TRBJ2-7, the V gene TRBV13; tentatively, D is TRBD1 (8 bases). This CDR3 is built from 14 residues. V was cut by 5 bases and J by 4 bases, with 15 bases left in between. From germline, CDR1 is PRHDT and CDR2 FYEKMQ (reference sequence). CDR3 sequence (DNA): TGTGCCAGCAGCCATGGACAGGGACTATACGAGCAGTACTTC. Translating gives CASSHGQGLYEQYF.

The chain combines TRBV28 with TRBJ2-5, with D possibly being TRBD2 (5 bases). Trimming pared 7 bases from V and 0 bases from J, leaving 9 bases between. Germline V gene data show CDR1 as MDHEN and CDR2 as SYDVKM. This CDR3 comprises 13 residues. In nucleotides, the CDR3 is TGTGCCAGCAAGCGGTTGGACCAAGAGACCCAGTACTTC. This encodes CASKRLDQETQYF.

The J gene is TRBJ2-7, the V gene TRBV7-8; 9 bases line up with TRBD2. This CDR3 is built from 19 residues. J gave up 0 bases and V 3 bases, and 15 bases lay outside the gene matches. Germline loops: CDR1 SGHVS, CDR2 FQNEAQ. CDR3 in DNA: TGTGCCAGCAGCTTCGACGAGGGTGGCGGGAGGGATAGCTCCTACGAGCAGTACTTC. This sequence encodes CASSFDEGGGRDSSYEQYF.

The chain uses TRBV5-4 and TRBJ2-2; TRBD1 agrees at 7 bases. Germline-derived CDR1 and CDR2 are SGHNT and YYREEE (reference sequence). V gave up 4 bases and J gave up 1 base; unmatched junction bases: 7. The CDR3 totals 16 residues. The CDR3, as DNA: TGTGCCAGCAGCCCAGGGACAGCCCGGAACACCGGGGAGCTGTTTTTT. It encodes CASSPGTARNTGELFF.

The V call is TRBV6-6, the J call TRBJ1-1, with 9 bases that match TRBD1. Per the germline V gene, CDR1 is MNHNY and CDR2 is SVGAGI (reference sequence). The ends lost 6 bases at V and 3 bases at J; junction bases unmatched: 2. This CDR3 has 13 amino acids. The CDR3 DNA reads as TGTGCCAGCAGATGGGACAGGGACACTGAAGCTTTCTTT. It is translated as CASRWDRDTEAFF.

This sequence joins TRBV30 and TRBJ1-2; maybe TRBD1 (5 bases). Trimming pared 2 bases from V and 5 bases from J, leaving 15 bases between. Germline loops: CDR1 GTSNPN, CDR2 SVGIG (reference sequence). The CDR3 loop spans 14 amino acids. The CDR3 sequence: CAWSRAGRTYGYTF. DNA for the CDR3: TGTGCCTGGAGTCGGGCAGGGAGGACTTATGGCTACACCTTC.

This chain links TRBV7-3 with TRBJ2-5; possibly TRBD1 for D (6 bases). With 6 bases removed from V and 5 bases from J, the gap between germline ends came to 16 bases. Looked up from germline, CDR1 is SGHTA and CDR2 is FQGTGA. This CDR3 contains 14 residues. The CDR3 reads CASSQIGQSETQYF. CDR3 nucleotide sequence: TGTGCCAGCAGTCAAATCGGACAGTCTGAGACCCAGTACTTC.

The chain carries TRBV27 and TRBJ2-7; 16 nucleotides align to TRBD2. V shed 6 bases, J shed 5 bases, and the junction held 16 bases outside the gene matches. This CDR3 spans 19 amino acids. Germline-derived CDR1 and CDR2 are MNHEY and SMNVEV (reference sequence). This CDR3 reads CASSKRGTSGRAGKNEQYF. The CDR3, as DNA: TGTGCCAGCAGCAAAAGGGGGACTAGCGGGAGGGCCGGGAAGAACGAGCAGTACTTC.

The J gene is TRBJ2-5, the V gene TRBV14, with D possibly being TRBD2 (6 bases). CDR3 length equals 16 residues. Trimming stripped 1 base from V and 1 base from J, with 13 bases between. Per the germline V gene, CDR1 is SGHDN and CDR2 is FVKESK. This chain's CDR3 is CASSQVGRGTQETQYF. The CDR3 bases are TGTGCCAGCAGCCAAGTGGGTCGGGGGACCCAAGAGACCCAGTACTTC.

The rearrangement links TRBV28 to TRBJ2-1; 11 bases line up with TRBD2. The CDR3 runs to 19 residues. V gave up 7 bases and J gave up 3 bases; unmatched junction bases: 17. Germline lookup yields CDR1 MDHEN and CDR2 SYDVKM. DNA for the CDR3: TGTGCCAGCAACCCGTCCTCGCTAGCGGGAGGCTTCTTCTACAATGAGCAGTTCTTC. Residues: CASNPSSLAGGFFYNEQFF.

This chain joins TRBV6-5 and TRBJ1-1; D possibly corresponds to TRBD1 (5 bases). CDR3 length: 15 residues. Trimming left V 0 bases short and J 4 bases short, with 12 bases between. The germline CDR1 and CDR2 sequences are MNHEY and SVGAGI. CDR3 DNA: TGTGCCAGCAGTTACTCGATCTCAGGGAGCACTGAAGCTTTCTTT. It codes for CASSYSISGSTEAFF.

The CDR3 spells CASSLSYYEQYF. The CDR3 nucleotides are TGCGCCAGCAGCTTAAGTTACTACGAGCAGTACTTC. V usage is TRBV5-1 and J usage is TRBJ2-7; no clear D gene. V dropped 2 bases and J dropped 3 bases, with 6 bases sitting between them. The CDR3 is 12 amino acids. CDR1 is SGHRS, CDR2 YFSETQ, per germline.